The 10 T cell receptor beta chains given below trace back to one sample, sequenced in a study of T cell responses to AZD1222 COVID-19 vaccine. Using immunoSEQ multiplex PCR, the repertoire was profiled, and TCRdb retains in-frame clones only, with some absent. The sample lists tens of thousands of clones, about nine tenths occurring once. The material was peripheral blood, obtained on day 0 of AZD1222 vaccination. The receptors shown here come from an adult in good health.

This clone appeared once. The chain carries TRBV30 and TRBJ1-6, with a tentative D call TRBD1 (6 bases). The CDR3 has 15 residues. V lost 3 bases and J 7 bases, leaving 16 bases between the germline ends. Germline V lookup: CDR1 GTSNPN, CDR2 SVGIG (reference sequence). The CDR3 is CAWSGRGQGNSPLHF. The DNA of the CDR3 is TGTGCCTGGAGCGGTAGGGGACAAGGGAATTCACCCCTCCACTTT.

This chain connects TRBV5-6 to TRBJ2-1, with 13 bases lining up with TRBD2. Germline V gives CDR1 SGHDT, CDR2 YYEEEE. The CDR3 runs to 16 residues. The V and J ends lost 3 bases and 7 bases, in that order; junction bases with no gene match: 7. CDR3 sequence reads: CASSSRGLAGPNEQFF. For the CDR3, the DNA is TGTGCCAGCAGCTCAAGGGGACTAGCGGGACCGAATGAGCAGTTCTTC.

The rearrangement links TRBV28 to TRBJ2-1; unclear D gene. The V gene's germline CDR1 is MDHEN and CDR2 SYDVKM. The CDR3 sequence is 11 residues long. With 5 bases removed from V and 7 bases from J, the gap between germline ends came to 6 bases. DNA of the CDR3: TGTGCCAGCAGTACGTTGAATGAGCAGTTCTTC. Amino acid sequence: CASSTLNEQFF.

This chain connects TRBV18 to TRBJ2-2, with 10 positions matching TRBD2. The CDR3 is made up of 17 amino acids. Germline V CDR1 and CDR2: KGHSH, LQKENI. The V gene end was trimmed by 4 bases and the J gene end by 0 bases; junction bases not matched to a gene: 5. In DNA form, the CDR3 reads TGTGCCAGCTCACTAGCGGGAGGATTCGCGAACACCGGGGAGCTGTTTTTT. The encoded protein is CASSLAGGFANTGELFF.

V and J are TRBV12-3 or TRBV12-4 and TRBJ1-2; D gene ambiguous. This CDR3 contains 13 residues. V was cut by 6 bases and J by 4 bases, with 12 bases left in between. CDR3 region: CASSQLPGYGYTF. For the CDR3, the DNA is TGTGCCAGCAGCCAGCTTCCGGGCTATGGCTACACCTTC.

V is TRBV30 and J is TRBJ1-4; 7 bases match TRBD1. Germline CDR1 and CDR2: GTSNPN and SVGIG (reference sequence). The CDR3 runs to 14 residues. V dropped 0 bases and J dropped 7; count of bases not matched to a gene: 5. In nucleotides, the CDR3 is TGTGCCTGGAGTGTACAAGGGGGCCGTGAAAAACTGTTTTTT. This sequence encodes CAWSVQGGREKLFF.

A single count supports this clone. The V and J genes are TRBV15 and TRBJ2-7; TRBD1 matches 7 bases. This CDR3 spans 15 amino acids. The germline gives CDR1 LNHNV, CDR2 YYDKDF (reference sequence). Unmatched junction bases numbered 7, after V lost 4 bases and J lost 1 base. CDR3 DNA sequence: TGTGCCACCAGCATCCGACAGGGCGGATCCTACGAGCAGTACTTC. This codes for CATSIRQGGSYEQYF.

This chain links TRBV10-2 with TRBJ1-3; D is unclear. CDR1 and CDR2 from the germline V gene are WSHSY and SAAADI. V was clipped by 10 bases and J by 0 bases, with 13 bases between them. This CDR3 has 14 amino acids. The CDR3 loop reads CATSDLGSGNTIYF. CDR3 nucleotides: TGCGCCACCTCAGACCTTGGCTCTGGAAACACCATATATTTT.

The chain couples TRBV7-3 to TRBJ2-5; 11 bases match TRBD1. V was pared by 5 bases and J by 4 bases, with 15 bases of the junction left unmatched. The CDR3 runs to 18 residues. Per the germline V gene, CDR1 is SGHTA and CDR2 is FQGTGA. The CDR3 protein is CASSRAPSGTGGRETQYF. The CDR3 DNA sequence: TGTGCCAGCAGCAGGGCGCCTAGTGGGACAGGGGGGCGAGAGACCCAGTACTTC.

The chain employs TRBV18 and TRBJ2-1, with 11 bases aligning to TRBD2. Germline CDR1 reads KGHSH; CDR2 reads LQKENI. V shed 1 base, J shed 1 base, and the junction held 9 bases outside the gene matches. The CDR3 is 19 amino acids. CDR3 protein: CASSPLTTTSGMSYNEQFF. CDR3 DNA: TGTGCCAGCTCACCACTAACCACGACTAGCGGGATGTCCTACAATGAGCAGTTCTTC.